This T cell receptor beta chain is from a study of T cells in localized non-small cell lung cancer. This clone is classed as medium-sized. The protocol was immunoSEQ multiplex PCR, while the TCRdb copy is restricted to in-frame clones and leaves out a portion. The sample consists of fewer than 650 clones, 17% of them appearing once. CDR3 length: 15 amino acids. Germline values: CDR1 MNHGY, CDR2 SAAAGT. Trimming took 7 bases from V and 3 from J, leaving 18 bases between them. Adjacent lung lacking atypia came from at least 2 cm beyond the tumor margin. The material sequenced was normal lung tissue next to the tumor, taken before any cancer treatment. V and J are TRBV6-8 and TRBJ1-2; D is perhaps TRBD1 (5 bases). The clonotype originates from a male donor older than 55 with stage I lung adenocarcinoma. In nucleotides, the CDR3 is TGTGCCAGCACCCAAGCGGGAGGGGCCGACTATGGCTACACCTTC. This codes for CASTQAGGADYGYTF.